The following is a TCR beta chain sequence with its context. The sample is drawn from a study of cytomegalovirus exposure and HLA in healthy donors. Measured with immunoSEQ multiplex PCR; TCRdb has only the in-frame clones, and not every one. Of tens of thousands of clones in the sample, around 97% are singletons; the top ten hold about 10%. In germline, CDR1 is WSHSY, CDR2 SAAADI. The CDR3 contains 15 residues. The trim removed 3 bases at V and 3 bases at J, leaving 8 bases unmatched. The sequence was collected from a man aged 25 to 45 in good health and CMV-seropositive. The sequenced material came from PBMCs. The J gene is TRBJ2-7, the V gene TRBV10-2, with TRBD2 matching over 7 bases. CDR3 amino acids: CASSDATLADYEQYF. In DNA form, the CDR3 reads TGCGCCAGCAGTGACGCTACCCTAGCGGACTACGAGCAGTACTTC.